The present T cell receptor beta chain was sequenced within a study of OX40 agonist ivuxolimab in advanced cancers. Comment on this clone: Antigen unknown.

Findings and limits, study-wide: Dose levels from 0.1 to 3.0 mg/kg saw CD4+ and CD8+ blood T cells expand clonally by week 6. Some nonresponders likewise displayed low normalized T-cell clonal expansion. It was not determined which antigens were specifically recognized by the peripheral T cells that had undergone clonal expansion.

TCRdb's copy holds only in-frame clones and misses some; the assay was immunoSEQ multiplex PCR. Of about 89,000 clones listed, about nine tenths are singletons. V lost 8 bases to trimming and J lost 3 bases; unmatched junction nucleotides: 6. The germline CDR1 and CDR2 sequences are LNHDA and SQIVND (reference sequence). The length of the CDR3 is 15 residues. The gene calls are TRBV19 and TRBJ2-1; 11 bases are a match to TRBD1. The source is an adult with an advanced solid tumor such as melanoma, head and neck, liver or kidney cancer. Sequenced material: CD4+ or CD8+ T cells sorted from blood, taken in a trial of the OX40 agonist ivuxolimab. CDR3 in DNA: TGTGCCAGTGCGACCGGGACAGGGGGCTACAATGAGCAGTTCTTC. Protein: CASATGTGGYNEQFF.